This paragraph reports one T cell receptor (beta chain). This specimen belongs to a study of tumor-infiltrating lymphocytes in oesophageal squamous cell carcinoma. Each CDR3 protein gets one entry after TCRdb re-called the PCR reads with MiXCR. This table has some 18,000 distinct CDR3 sequences, approximately 39% appearing once. The CDR3 is 16 residues long. Trimming cost V 7 bases and J 5 bases; bases outside gene matches: 11. The germline V gene has CDR1 ENHRY and CDR2 SYGVKD. The sequence came from a male donor with esophageal squamous cell carcinoma. V and J are TRBV10-3 and TRBJ2-2, with 9 bases aligning to TRBD1. Sequencing was done on a sample of normal esophageal tissue next to the tumor. CDR3 sequence (DNA): TGTGCCATCACTAGTTGGGACAGGGTATTGACCGGGGAGCTGTTTTTT. It yields the protein CAITSWDRVLTGELFF.